This is a list of T cell receptor beta chains from one sample in a study of control samples from healthy donors and cancer patients. Sequenced by immunoSEQ multiplex PCR; TCRdb stores in-frame clones only, minus some. The clone table shows some 190,000 clones, with the ten largest holding roughly 2%. The source material was blood. These receptors came from a woman aged 25 to 39 in good health. Both conserved end residues are part of each CDR3.

length	V	J	CDR3
15	TRBV15	TRBJ2-1	CATSERDRVFNEQFF
12	TRBV7-9	TRBJ1-2	CASSPTGDGYTF
13	TRBV30	TRBJ1-1	CAFWLGGASEAFF
13	TRBV4-1	TRBJ1-1	CASSQGARPEAFF
15	TRBV15	TRBJ2-2	CATSGRDGDTGELFF
12	TRBV6-5	TRBJ1-2	CASRGMDYGYTF
13	TRBV19	TRBJ2-7	CASSIDVGYEQYF
11	TRBV19	TRBJ1-5	CASSSGQPQHF
15	TRBV28	TRBJ1-2	CASSLLMFGNYGYTF
14	TRBV28	TRBJ1-5	CASSLEFSNQPQHF
12	TRBV30	TRBJ1-2	CAWRDSLYGYTF
13	TRBV15	TRBJ2-7	CATSRDRGHEQYF
16	TRBV4-1	TRBJ1-6	CASSQEGEQWNSPLHF
14	TRBV13	TRBJ1-4	CASSLSGDNEKLFF
14	TRBV2	TRBJ1-5	CASNKGALNQPQHF
13	TRBV12-3/TRBV12-4	TRBJ1-2	CASTFGGGNGYTF
16	TRBV7-3	TRBJ2-5	CASSLTSGGPQETQYF
15	TRBV7-2	TRBJ2-5	CASSSQTGFGETQYF
14	TRBV5-4	TRBJ1-2	CASSLDRQEYGYTF
14	TRBV5-1	TRBJ1-1	CASREGVTNTEAFF
14	TRBV6-5	TRBJ1-2	CASSFSGQSYGYTF
15	TRBV5-1	TRBJ1-6	CASSLGPIYNSPLHF
16	TRBV11-2	TRBJ1-1	CASSLGTGGWNTEAFF
13	TRBV7-9	TRBJ2-7	CASSPGLTYEQYF
16	TRBV27	TRBJ1-1	CASSLGAGTLNTEAFF
14	TRBV2	TRBJ1-1	CASREQGLNTEAFF
15	TRBV19	TRBJ1-1	CASRQSYRGDTEAFF
12	TRBV3-1/TRBV3-2	TRBJ1-2	CASSQAGDGYTF
18	TRBV13	TRBJ2-3	CASSLGGGGGGAADTQYF
12	TRBV6-2/TRBV6-3	TRBJ1-2	CASSYGGYGYTF
15	TRBV5-8	TRBJ1-5	CASSLEGYSNQPQHF
16	TRBV7-6	TRBJ1-3	CASSSLYKGTGNTIYF
13	TRBV21-1	TRBJ2-2	CDFRGPAAGELFF
15	TRBV6-6	TRBJ2-7	CASAASGGYSYEQYF
15	TRBV19	TRBJ1-5	CASSNTLYSNQPQHF
15	TRBV19	TRBJ1-1	CASSFPRGRNTEAFF
14	TRBV28	TRBJ1-2	CASSSGVWQTGYTF
15	TRBV6-6	TRBJ2-7	CASSFGPLGRYEQYF
16	TRBV11-2	TRBJ1-3	CASSFQTGFSGNTIYF
13	TRBV28	TRBJ1-2	CASSFLSNYGYTF
12	TRBV7-2	TRBJ2-7	CASSLLLGGVYF
15	TRBV28	TRBJ2-1	CASRTGGGSRNEQFF